A selection of T cell receptor beta chains follows, all from one sample in a study of beta chain features in type 1 diabetes. The repertoire was sequenced with immunoSEQ multiplex PCR; TCRdb's copy has only in-frame clones and lacks some. Found here are 390,000 or so clones, approximately 15% of them singletons; the top ten hold roughly 0.038%. The material sequenced was naive CD4+ T cells from blood. The receptors originated from a man aged 30-40 years in good health. The CDR3 runs from the conserved cysteine through the conserved F or W. The D gene is left open where the match is weak. For some rows the clone size is stated as once, few or many, or as a class when expanded; others skip it.

size	J	D	V	DNA	CDR3
-	TRBJ2-1	-	TRBV5-6	TGTGCCAGCAGCTTTAACGACAATGAGCAGTTCTTC	CASSFNDNEQFF
-	TRBJ1-4	-	TRBV5-4	TGTGCCAGCAGCTTGGGGGCCTCAACTAATGAAAAACTGTTTTTT	CASSLGASTNEKLFF
few	TRBJ1-2	-	TRBV6-5	TGTGCCAGCAGTTTCACTGGTAGGGACTATGGCTACACCTTC	CASSFTGRDYGYTF
few	TRBJ1-2	-	TRBV25-1	TGTGCCAGCAGTGAATCCTCCGCGTGGGGCTACACCTTC	CASSESSAWGYTF
many	TRBJ2-6	-	TRBV9	TGTGCCAGCAGCGTAGGGACGCCGCGGGCCAACGTCCTGACTTTC	CASSVGTPRANVLTF
many	TRBJ2-1	-	TRBV7-9	TGTGCCAGCAGCCCCACCGGGACAAAATACAATGAGCAGTTCTTC	CASSPTGTKYNEQFF
few	TRBJ2-3	TRBD2	TRBV14	TGTGCCAGCAGCCTAATCCTAGCGGGAGTGGGTCGCACAGATACGCAGTATTTT	CASSLILAGVGRTDTQYF
-	TRBJ2-1	TRBD1	TRBV6-5	TGTGCCAGCACCTCACAGGGACAGAATGAGCAGTTCTTC	CASTSQGQNEQFF
-	TRBJ1-1	-	TRBV18	TGTGCCAGCTCGAGTGGACTATTGAACACTGAAGCTTTCTTT	CASSSGLLNTEAFF
few	TRBJ2-5	TRBD2	TRBV5-1	TGCGCCAGCAGCTTGATCCTGACTAGCGGGAGACAAGAGACCCAGTACTTC	CASSLILTSGRQETQYF
-	TRBJ2-5	TRBD2	TRBV2	TGTGCCAGCAGTCCGGGACTAGAAGAGACCCAGTACTTC	CASSPGLEETQYF
few	TRBJ2-7	-	TRBV29-1	TGCAGCGTTGAGAGACAGCACTACGAGCAGTACTTC	CSVERQHYEQYF
few	TRBJ1-2	-	TRBV5-4	TGTGCCAGCAGCTTGGTTGGCACCTACTATGGCTACACCTTC	CASSLVGTYYGYTF
-	TRBJ2-2	TRBD2	TRBV19	TGTGCCAGTAGTATAACGGGACTAGCGGGAGGGAACACCGGGGAGCTGTTTTTT	CASSITGLAGGNTGELFF
few	TRBJ2-7	-	TRBV27	TGTGCCAGCAGCACCCTCTCAGGGAGCTACGAGCAGTACTTC	CASSTLSGSYEQYF
few	TRBJ2-1	-	TRBV5-1	TGCGCCAGCAGCATACATGACTATAGCTCCTACAATGAGCAGTTCTTC	CASSIHDYSSYNEQFF
-	TRBJ2-5	-	TRBV7-6	TGTGCCAGCAGCTTAGCGCGGCTTGAGACCCAGTACTTC	CASSLARLETQYF
-	TRBJ2-4	-	TRBV4-1	TGCGCCAGCAGCCAATCCCCCGACCGTGGGCTCCAGCAGTACTTC	CASSQSPDRGLQQYF
-	TRBJ2-5	-	TRBV7-9	TGTGCCAGCAGCCGGACTATGGAGACCCAGTACTTC	CASSRTMETQYF
-	TRBJ2-7	TRBD2	TRBV13	TGTGCCAGCAGCTTAACCGCGGGGGAGTCCTACGAGCAGTACTTC	CASSLTAGESYEQYF
-	TRBJ1-3	-	TRBV29-1	TGCAGCGTTGTATCAGCTGGGGACTCTGGAAACACCATATATTTT	CSVVSAGDSGNTIYF
-	TRBJ1-4	-	TRBV18	TGTGCCAGCTCACCGTCCGGGGAAAAACTGTTTTTT	CASSPSGEKLFF
-	TRBJ2-6	-	TRBV4-2	TGTGCCAGCAGCCAAGTCAGGCCTGGGGCCAACGTCCTGACTTTC	CASSQVRPGANVLTF
few	TRBJ2-3	TRBD2	TRBV6-4	TGTGCCAGCAGTGTTAGCGGGAGAGATACGCAGTATTTT	CASSVSGRDTQYF
few	TRBJ1-2	-	TRBV30	TGTGCCTGGAGTGCGGAGTTACTTTATGGCTACACCTTC	CAWSAELLYGYTF
few	TRBJ2-5	TRBD2	TRBV7-8	TGTGCCAGCAGCTTCACTAGCGGGTTCCAAGAGACCCAGTACTTC	CASSFTSGFQETQYF
few	TRBJ2-3	TRBD2	TRBV7-8	TGTGCCAGCAGCTTACGAACGGGAGGCCCCCTAAGCACAGATACGCAGTATTTT	CASSLRTGGPLSTDTQYF
-	TRBJ2-3	TRBD2	TRBV4-2	TGTGCCAGCAGCCCCCGGCTAGCGGGGGGATTAGATACGCAGTATTTT	CASSPRLAGGLDTQYF
-	TRBJ2-7	-	TRBV11-2	TGTGCCAGCAGCTTAGTATCAGGATACGAGCAGTACTTC	CASSLVSGYEQYF
few	TRBJ1-6	TRBD1	TRBV4-1	TGCGCCAGCAGCCGGACGGACAGGAGTAATTCACCCCTCCACTTT	CASSRTDRSNSPLHF
-	TRBJ1-5	-	TRBV6-5	TGTGCCAGCAGTTTGCCGGGACGGAATCAGCCCCAGCATTTT	CASSLPGRNQPQHF
few	TRBJ2-5	-	TRBV11-2	TGTGCCAGCAGCCCCGGACTCGGAGGAGAGACCCAGTACTTC	CASSPGLGGETQYF
-	TRBJ2-5	-	TRBV7-9	TGTGCCAGCAGCTACCGGCAAGAGACCCAGTACTTC	CASSYRQETQYF
few	TRBJ2-5	-	TRBV7-2	TGTGCCAGCAGCTTTAAGGAGACCCAGTACTTC	CASSFKETQYF
-	TRBJ1-2	-	TRBV7-2	TGTGCCAGCAGCCCCCGAGTTGGTAACGAGGGCTACACCTTC	CASSPRVGNEGYTF
few	TRBJ2-1	-	TRBV9	TGTGCCAGCAGTGGGGGGCCGAAGGATGAGCAGTTCTTC	CASSGGPKDEQFF
few	TRBJ1-1	-	TRBV7-2	TGTGCCAGCAGCTTAGTTCCATCGAACACTGAAGCTTTCTTT	CASSLVPSNTEAFF
few	TRBJ1-4	TRBD1	TRBV6-5	TGTGCCAGCAGTTCGACAGGGGGCGGGAATGAAAAACTGTTTTTT	CASSSTGGGNEKLFF
-	TRBJ1-1	-	TRBV29-1	TGCAGCCTACGGGTATCGGTATTCGGTGAAGCTTTCTTT	CSLRVSVFGEAFF
few	TRBJ1-2	-	TRBV7-2	TGTGCCAGCAGCTTAGGTCGGCAGGACTATGGCTACACCTTC	CASSLGRQDYGYTF
-	TRBJ2-6	-	TRBV12-5	TGTGCTAGTGGTTTGTCGGGCTCTGGGGCCAACGTCCTGACTTTC	CASGLSGSGANVLTF
-	TRBJ1-1	TRBD1	TRBV4-3	TGCGCCAGCAGCCATAACCAGGGGGCGGACACTGAAGCTTTCTTT	CASSHNQGADTEAFF
-	TRBJ1-1	-	TRBV30	TGTGCCTGGGCCCTCGGGGTGAACACTGAAGCTTTCTTT	CAWALGVNTEAFF
few	TRBJ2-1	TRBD2	TRBV14	TGTGCCAGCAGCCTTTTACTAGCGGCCTACAATGAGCAGTTCTTC	CASSLLLAAYNEQFF
-	TRBJ1-1	-	TRBV9	TGTGCCAGCAGCGTAGCTACGGGAGCGAACACTGAAGCTTTCTTT	CASSVATGANTEAFF
-	TRBJ1-4	TRBD1	TRBV7-2	TGTGCCAGCAGCCCCGGGACAGCCTGGGGTGAAAAACTGTTTTTT	CASSPGTAWGEKLFF
-	TRBJ2-1	TRBD2	TRBV7-3	TGTGCCAGCAGCTTAGCCCTAGCGGGGGGCAATGAGCAGTTCTTC	CASSLALAGGNEQFF
many	TRBJ2-7	-	TRBV7-9	TGTGCCAGCAGTTCCCCTTACGAGCAGTACTTC	CASSSPYEQYF
few	TRBJ1-6	TRBD1	TRBV25-1	TGTGCCAGCAGCGAGAGACAGGGGCCCGGTTTCCCCCTCCACTTT	CASSERQGPGFPLHF
few	TRBJ2-3	TRBD2	TRBV15	TGTGCCACCAGCAGCGGACTAGCGGGAGTGACAGATACGCAGTATTTT	CATSSGLAGVTDTQYF
-	TRBJ1-1	-	TRBV29-1	TGCAGCGTTGTGCCTCTGGGCACTGAAGCTTTCTTT	CSVVPLGTEAFF
few	TRBJ2-3	-	TRBV4-3	TGCGCCAGCAGCTCTGGTGGTTCAGATACGCAGTATTTT	CASSSGGSDTQYF
-	TRBJ1-2	TRBD1	TRBV7-2	TGTGCCAGCAGCCCCGGGACAGGGGGCGTATATGGCTACACCTTC	CASSPGTGGVYGYTF
-	TRBJ2-1	-	TRBV7-3	TGTGCCAGCAGCTTGGGCGGAGGGCCCTATGAGCAGTTCTTC	CASSLGGGPYEQFF
few	TRBJ1-5	-	TRBV23-1	TGCGCCAGCAGTCAAGCAGGGATTTGGGGCAATCAGCCCCAGCATTTT	CASSQAGIWGNQPQHF
-	TRBJ2-1	-	TRBV11-1	TGTGCCAGCAGCTCCTGGGTGCAGGGCGTCAATGAGCAGTTCTTC	CASSSWVQGVNEQFF